This T cell receptor (beta chain) is from a study of T-cell reconstitution after alpha-beta-depleted transplantation in children. This clonotype was observed many times. Its target is not known. Researchers prepared the TCRbeta library using unique molecular identifiers, the study reports. Using its own MiXCR run on the PCR reads, TCRdb lists one record per CDR3 protein. Of 100,000 to 130,000 distinct CDR3 sequences listed, around 6.4% are singletons. General study points: T-cell counts and diversity were attributed mostly to newly produced T cells one year after transplant. In patients about two months after transplant, alpha-beta T cells reportedly arose from several hundred expanded graft clones.

The source is a male patient aged 2 to 9 who had a stem cell transplant for acute lymphoblastic leukemia, so the T cells may come from the graft donor. The starting material was PBMCs, mostly from graft donor cells, obtained 360 days after TCRalphabeta/CD19-depleted stem cell transplant.

CDR3 sequence reads: CASSVEGNRDTEAFF. CDR3 nucleotide sequence: TGTGCCAGCAGCGTAGAGGGAAACAGGGACACTGAAGCTTTCTTT. The rearrangement links TRBV9 to TRBJ1-1; a possible D gene is TRBD1 (6 bases). V lost 0 bases to trimming and J lost 3 bases, with 12 bases between them. The CDR3 runs to 15 residues. Germline V lookup: CDR1 SGDLS, CDR2 YYNGEE.